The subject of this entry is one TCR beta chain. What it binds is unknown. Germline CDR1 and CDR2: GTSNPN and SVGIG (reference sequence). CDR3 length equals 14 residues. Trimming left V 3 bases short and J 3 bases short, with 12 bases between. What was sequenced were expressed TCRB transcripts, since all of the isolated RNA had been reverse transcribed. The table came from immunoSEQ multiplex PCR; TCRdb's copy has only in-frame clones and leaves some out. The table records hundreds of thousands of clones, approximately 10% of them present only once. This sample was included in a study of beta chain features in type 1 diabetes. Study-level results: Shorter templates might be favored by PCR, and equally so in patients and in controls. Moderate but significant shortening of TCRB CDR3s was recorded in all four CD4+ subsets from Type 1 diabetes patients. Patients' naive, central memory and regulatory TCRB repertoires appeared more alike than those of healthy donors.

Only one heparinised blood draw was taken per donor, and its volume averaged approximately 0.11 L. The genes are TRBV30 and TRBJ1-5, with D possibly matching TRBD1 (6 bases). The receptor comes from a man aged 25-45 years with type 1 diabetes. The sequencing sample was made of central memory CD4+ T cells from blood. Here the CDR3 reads CAWSAGGPNQPQHF. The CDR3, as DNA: TGTGCCTGGAGCGCCGGGGGGCCCAATCAGCCCCAGCATTTT. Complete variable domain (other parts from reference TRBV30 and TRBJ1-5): SQTIHQWPATLVQPVGSPLSLECTVEGTSNPNLYWYRQAAGRGLQLLFYSVGIGQISSEVPQNLSASRPQDRQFILSSKKLLLSDSGFYLCAWSAGGPNQPQHFGDGTRLSIL.